This T cell receptor beta chain was identified in a study of metastatic and nonmetastatic thyroid tumors. TCRdb called clones again from the PCR reads with MiXCR. The table records 30,000 to 45,000 clones, around 43% of them present only once. The entire patient cohort was treatment-naive prior to thyroid surgery. This clone was seen only a few times. Germline lookup yields CDR1 SGHRS and CDR2 YFSETQ. This CDR3 has 15 amino acids. V shed 8 bases and J shed 4 bases, with 22 bases lying between them. What was sequenced was tumor tissue. This receptor was obtained from a male donor with papillary thyroid cancer or a benign thyroid nodule (not recorded which). Some clones in this sample may be carry-over from other donors' samples. The V gene is TRBV5-1, the J gene TRBJ2-7, with a weak D call TRBD1 (6 bases). The CDR3 bases are TGCGCCAGTTTTGACCGGGACAAGGGGGAGTACGAGCAGTACTTC. Its protein is CASFDRDKGEYEQYF.